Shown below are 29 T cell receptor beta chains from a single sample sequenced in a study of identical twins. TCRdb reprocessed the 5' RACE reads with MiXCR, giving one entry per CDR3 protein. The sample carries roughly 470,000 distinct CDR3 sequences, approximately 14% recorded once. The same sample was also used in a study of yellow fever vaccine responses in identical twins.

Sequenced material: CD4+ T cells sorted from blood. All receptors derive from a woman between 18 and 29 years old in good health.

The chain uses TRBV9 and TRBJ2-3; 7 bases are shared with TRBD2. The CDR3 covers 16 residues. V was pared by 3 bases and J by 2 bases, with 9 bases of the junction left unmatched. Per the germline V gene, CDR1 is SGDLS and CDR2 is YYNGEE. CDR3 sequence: CASSASAGEITDTQYF. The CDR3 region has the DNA TGTGCCAGCAGCGCCTCGGCGGGAGAAATCACAGATACGCAGTATTTT.

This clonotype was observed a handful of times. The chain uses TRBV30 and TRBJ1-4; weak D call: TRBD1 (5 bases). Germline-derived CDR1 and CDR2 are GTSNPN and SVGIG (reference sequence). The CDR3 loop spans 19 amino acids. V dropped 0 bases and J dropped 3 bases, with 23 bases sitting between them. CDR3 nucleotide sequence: TGTGCCTGGAGTGTTTCTAAGGGAACCTACTCGGGGGCTAATGAAAAACTGTTTTTT. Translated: CAWSVSKGTYSGANEKLFF. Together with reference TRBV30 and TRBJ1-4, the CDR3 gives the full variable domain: SQTIHQWPATLVQPVGSPLSLECTVEGTSNPNLYWYRQAAGRGLQLLFYSVGIGQISSEVPQNLSASRPQDRQFILSSKKLLLSDSGFYLCAWSVSKGTYSGANEKLFFGSGTQLSVL.

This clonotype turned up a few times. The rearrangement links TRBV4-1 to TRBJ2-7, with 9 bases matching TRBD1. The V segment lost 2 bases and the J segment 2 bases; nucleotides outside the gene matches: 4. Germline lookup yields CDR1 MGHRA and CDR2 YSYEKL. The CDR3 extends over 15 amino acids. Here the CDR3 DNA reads TGCGCCAGCAGCCAACCGGGACAGGGCACCTACGAGCAGTACTTC. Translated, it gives CASSQPGQGTYEQYF.

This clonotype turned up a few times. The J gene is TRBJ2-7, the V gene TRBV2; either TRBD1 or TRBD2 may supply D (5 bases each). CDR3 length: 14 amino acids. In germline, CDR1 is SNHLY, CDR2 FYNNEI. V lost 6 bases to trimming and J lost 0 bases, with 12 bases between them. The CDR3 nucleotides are TGTGCCAGCAGCAGGGACGGTACCTCCTACGAGCAGTACTTC. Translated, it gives CASSRDGTSYEQYF.

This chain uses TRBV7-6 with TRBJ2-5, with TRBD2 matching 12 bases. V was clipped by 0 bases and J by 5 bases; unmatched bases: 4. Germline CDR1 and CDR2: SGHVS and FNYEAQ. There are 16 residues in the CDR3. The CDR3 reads CASSLATTSGGETQYF. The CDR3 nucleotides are TGTGCCAGCAGCTTAGCCACAACTAGCGGGGGGGAGACCCAGTACTTC.

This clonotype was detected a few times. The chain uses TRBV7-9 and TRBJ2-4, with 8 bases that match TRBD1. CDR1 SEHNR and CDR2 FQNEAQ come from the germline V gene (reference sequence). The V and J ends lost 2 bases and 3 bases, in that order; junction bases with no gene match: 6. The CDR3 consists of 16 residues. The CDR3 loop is CASSLWTGIDKNIQYF. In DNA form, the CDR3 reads TGTGCCAGCAGCTTATGGACAGGGATCGACAAAAACATTCAGTACTTC.

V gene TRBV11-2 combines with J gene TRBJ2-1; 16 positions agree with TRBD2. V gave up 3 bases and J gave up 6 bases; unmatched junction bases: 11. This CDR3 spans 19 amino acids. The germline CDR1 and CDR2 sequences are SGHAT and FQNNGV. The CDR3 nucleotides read TGTGCCAGCAGCTTGGTACTGGGACTAGCGGGGGGGCTGGCCAATGAGCAGTTCTTC. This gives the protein CASSLVLGLAGGLANEQFF.

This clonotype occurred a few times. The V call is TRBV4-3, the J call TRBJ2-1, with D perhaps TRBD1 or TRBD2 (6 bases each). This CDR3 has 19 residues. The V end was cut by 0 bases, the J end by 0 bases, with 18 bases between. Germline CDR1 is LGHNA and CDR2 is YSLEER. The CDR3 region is CASSQDRGLALSSYNEQFF. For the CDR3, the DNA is TGCGCCAGCAGCCAAGATCGGGGGCTAGCGCTTAGCTCCTACAATGAGCAGTTCTTC.

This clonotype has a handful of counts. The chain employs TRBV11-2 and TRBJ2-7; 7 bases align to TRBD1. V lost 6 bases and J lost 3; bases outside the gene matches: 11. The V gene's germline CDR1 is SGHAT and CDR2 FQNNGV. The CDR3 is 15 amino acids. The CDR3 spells CASRTDKGAHYEQYF. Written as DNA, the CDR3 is TGTGCCAGCAGAACAGACAAGGGGGCCCACTACGAGCAGTACTTC.

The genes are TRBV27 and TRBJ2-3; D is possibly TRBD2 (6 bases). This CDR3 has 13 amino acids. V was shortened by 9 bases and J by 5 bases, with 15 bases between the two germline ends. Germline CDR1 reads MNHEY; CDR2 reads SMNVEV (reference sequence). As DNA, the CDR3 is TGTGCCAGGGACCACCGAGCGGGAGATACGCAGTATTTT. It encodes CARDHRAGDTQYF.

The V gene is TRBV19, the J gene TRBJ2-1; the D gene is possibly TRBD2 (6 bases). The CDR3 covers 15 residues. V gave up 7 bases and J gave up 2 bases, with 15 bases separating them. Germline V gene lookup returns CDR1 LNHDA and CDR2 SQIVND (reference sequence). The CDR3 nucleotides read TGTGCCAGTAAACGGAGCGGGCAGACCTACAATGAGCAGTTCTTC. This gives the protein CASKRSGQTYNEQFF.

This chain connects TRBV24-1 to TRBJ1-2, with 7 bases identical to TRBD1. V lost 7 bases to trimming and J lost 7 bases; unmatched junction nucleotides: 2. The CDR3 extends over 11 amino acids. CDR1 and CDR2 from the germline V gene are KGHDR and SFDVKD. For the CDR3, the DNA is TGTGCCACCAGAGACAGGGCTGGCTACACCTTC. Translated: CATRDRAGYTF.

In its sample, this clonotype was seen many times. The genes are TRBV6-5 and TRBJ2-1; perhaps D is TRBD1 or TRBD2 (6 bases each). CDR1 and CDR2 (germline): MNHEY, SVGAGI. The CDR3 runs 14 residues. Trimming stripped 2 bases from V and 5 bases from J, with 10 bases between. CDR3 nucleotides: TGTGCCAGCAGTTACGAGGGGGGTAACAATGAGCAGTTCTTC. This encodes CASSYEGGNNEQFF.

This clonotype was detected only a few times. The CDR3 region is CASSAEGNTQPQHF. CDR3 DNA sequence: TGCGCCAGCAGCGCGGAGGGGAACACTCAGCCCCAGCATTTT. The chain has TRBV5-1 and TRBJ1-5, with a tentative D call TRBD1 (5 bases). The V gene's germline CDR1 is SGHRS and CDR2 YFSETQ. CDR3 size: 14 residues. Deletions cut 4 bases from V and 6 bases from J, with 14 bases between.

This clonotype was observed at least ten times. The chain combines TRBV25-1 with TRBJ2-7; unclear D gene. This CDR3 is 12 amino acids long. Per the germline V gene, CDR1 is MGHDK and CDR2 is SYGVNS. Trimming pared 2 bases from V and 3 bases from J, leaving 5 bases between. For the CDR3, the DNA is TGTGCCAGCAGTGAACCAGGCTACGAGCAGTACTTC. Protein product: CASSEPGYEQYF.

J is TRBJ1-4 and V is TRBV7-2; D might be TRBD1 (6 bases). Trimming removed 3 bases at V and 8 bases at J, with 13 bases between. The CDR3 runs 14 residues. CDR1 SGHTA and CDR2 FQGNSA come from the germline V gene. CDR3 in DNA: TGTGCCAGCAGCTTCGGACAGCGTAGAGAAAAACTGTTTTTT. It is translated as CASSFGQRREKLFF.

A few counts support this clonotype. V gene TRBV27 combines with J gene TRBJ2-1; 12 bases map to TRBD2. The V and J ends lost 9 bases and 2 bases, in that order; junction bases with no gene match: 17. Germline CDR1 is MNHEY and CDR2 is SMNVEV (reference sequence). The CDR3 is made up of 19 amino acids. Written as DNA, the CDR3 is TGTGCCAGTACTCGGTCGAGACTAGCGGGGGACGTAACCTACAATGAGCAGTTCTTC. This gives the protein CASTRSRLAGDVTYNEQFF.

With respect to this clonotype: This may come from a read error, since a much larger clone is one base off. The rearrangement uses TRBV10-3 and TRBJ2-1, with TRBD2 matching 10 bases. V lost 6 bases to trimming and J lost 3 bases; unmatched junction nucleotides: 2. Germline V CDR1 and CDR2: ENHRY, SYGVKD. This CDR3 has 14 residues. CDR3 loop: CAISRTSGYNEQFF. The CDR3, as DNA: TGTGCCATCAGCCGGACTAGCGGCTACAATGAGCAGTTCTTC.

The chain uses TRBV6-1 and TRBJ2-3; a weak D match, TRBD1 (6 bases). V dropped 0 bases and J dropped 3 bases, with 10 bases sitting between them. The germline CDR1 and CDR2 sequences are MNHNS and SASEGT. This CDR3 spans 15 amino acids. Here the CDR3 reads CASSEAVGGTDTQYF. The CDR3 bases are TGTGCCAGCAGTGAAGCTGTAGGGGGTACAGATACGCAGTATTTT.

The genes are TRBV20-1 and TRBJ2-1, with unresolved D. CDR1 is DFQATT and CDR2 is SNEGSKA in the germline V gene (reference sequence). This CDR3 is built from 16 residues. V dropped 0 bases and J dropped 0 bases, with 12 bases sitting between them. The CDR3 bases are TGCAGTGCTAGAGATGGTTCGAGGAGCTCCTACAATGAGCAGTTCTTC. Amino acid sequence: CSARDGSRSSYNEQFF.

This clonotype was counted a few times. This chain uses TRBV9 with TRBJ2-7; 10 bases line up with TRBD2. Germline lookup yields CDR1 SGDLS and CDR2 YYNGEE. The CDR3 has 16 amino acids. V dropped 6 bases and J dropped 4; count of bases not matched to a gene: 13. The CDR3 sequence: CASNGDPSGSMYEQYF. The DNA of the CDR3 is TGTGCCAGCAACGGTGATCCTAGCGGGAGTATGTACGAGCAGTACTTC.

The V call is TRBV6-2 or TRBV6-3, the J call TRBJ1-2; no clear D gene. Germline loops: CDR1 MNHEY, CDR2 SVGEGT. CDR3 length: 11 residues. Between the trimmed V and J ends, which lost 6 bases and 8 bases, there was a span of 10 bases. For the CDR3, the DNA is TGTGCCAGCAGACGGGATGCGGGCTACACCTTC. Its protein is CASRRDAGYTF.

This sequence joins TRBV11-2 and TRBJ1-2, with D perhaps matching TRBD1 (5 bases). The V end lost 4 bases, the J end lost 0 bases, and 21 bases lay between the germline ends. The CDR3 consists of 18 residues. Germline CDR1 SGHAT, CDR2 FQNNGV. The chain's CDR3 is CASSSPRRGRDSNYGYTF. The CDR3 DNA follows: TGTGCCAGCAGCTCACCCAGGAGGGGTAGGGATTCTAACTATGGCTACACCTTC.

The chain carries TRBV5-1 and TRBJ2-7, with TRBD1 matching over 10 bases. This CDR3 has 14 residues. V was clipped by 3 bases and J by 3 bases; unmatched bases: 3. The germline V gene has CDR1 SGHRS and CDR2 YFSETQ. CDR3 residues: CASSSGTGDYEQYF. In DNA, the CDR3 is TGCGCCAGCAGCTCCGGGACAGGGGACTACGAGCAGTACTTC.

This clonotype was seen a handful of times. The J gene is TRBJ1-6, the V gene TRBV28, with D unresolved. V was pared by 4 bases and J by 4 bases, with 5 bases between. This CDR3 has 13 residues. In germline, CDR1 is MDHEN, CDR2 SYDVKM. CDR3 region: CASSSPYNSPLHF. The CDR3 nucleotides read TGTGCCAGCAGTTCCCCATATAATTCACCCCTCCACTTT.

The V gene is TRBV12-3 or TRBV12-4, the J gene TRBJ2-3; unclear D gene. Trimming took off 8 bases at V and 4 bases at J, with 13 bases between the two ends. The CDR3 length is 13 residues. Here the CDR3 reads CASGDWQADTQYF. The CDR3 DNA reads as TGTGCCAGCGGTGACTGGCAGGCAGATACGCAGTATTTT.

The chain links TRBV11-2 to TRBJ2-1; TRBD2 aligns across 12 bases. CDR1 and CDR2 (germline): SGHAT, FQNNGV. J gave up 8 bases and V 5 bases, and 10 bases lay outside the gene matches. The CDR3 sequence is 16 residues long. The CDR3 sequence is CASSRTSGKIGDEQFF. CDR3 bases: TGTGCCAGCAGCAGGACTAGCGGGAAAATAGGCGATGAGCAGTTCTTC.

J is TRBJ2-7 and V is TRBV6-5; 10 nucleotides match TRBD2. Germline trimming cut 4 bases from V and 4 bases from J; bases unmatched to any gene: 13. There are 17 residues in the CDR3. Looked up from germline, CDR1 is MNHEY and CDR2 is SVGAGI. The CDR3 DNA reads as TGTGCCAGCAGTTCCCGCCTAGGGCTAGCGGGAGCTTACGAGCAGTACTTC. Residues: CASSSRLGLAGAYEQYF.

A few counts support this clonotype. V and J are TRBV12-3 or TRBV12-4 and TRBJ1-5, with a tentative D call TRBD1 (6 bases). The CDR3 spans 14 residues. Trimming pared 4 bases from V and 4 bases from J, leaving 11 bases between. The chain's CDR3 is CASSWGRGNQPQHF. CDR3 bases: TGTGCCAGCAGTTGGGGCAGGGGTAATCAGCCCCAGCATTTT.